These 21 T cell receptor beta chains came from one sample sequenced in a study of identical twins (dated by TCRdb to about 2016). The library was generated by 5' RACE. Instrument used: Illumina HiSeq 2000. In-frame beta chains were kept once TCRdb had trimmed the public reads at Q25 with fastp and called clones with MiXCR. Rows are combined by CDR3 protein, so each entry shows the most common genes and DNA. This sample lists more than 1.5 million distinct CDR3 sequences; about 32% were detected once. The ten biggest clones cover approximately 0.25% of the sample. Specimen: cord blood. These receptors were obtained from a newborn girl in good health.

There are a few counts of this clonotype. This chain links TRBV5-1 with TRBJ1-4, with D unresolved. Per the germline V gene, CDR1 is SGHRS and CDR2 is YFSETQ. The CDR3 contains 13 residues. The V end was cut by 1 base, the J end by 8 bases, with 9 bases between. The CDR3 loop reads CASSLQLEEKLFF. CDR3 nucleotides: TGCGCCAGCAGCTTGCAACTGGAGGAAAAACTGTTTTTT.

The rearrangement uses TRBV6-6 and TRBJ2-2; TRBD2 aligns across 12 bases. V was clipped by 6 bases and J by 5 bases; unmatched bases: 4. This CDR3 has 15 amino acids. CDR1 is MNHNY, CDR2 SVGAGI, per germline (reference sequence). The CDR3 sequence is CASRTSGRKTGELFF. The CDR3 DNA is TGTGCCAGCAGGACTAGCGGGAGAAAAACCGGGGAGCTGTTTTTT.

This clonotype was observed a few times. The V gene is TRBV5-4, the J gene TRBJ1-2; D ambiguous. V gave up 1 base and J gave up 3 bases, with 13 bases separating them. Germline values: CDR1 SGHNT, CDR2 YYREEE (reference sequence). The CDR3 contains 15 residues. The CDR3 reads CASSLLSQVHYGYTF. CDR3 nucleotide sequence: TGTGCCAGCAGCTTGCTCAGTCAGGTTCACTATGGCTACACCTTC.

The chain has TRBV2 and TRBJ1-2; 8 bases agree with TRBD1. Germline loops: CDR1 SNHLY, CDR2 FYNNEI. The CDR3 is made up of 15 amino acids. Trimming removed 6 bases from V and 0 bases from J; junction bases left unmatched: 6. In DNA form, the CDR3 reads TGTGCCAGCAGACGTGACAGGGGACCTAACTATGGCTACACCTTC. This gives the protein CASRRDRGPNYGYTF.

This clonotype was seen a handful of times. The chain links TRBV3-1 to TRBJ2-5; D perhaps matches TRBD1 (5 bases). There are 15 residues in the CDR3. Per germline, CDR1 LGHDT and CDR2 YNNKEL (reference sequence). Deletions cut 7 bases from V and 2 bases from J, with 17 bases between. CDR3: CASTKGVGLQETQYF. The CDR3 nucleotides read TGTGCCAGCACAAAAGGGGTCGGTTTACAAGAGACCCAGTACTTC.

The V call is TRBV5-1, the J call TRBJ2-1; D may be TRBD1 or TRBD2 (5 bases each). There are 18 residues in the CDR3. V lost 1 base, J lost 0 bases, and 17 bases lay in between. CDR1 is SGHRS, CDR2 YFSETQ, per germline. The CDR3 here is CASSLSGGGVSSYNEQFF. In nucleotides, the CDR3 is TGCGCCAGCAGCTTGAGTGGGGGTGGAGTTAGCTCCTACAATGAGCAGTTCTTC.

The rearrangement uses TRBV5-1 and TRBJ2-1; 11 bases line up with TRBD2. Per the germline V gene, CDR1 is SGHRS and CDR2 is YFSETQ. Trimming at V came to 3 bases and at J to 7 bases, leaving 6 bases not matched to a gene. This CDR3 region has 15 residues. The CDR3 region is CASSSTSGTVNEQFF. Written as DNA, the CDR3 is TGCGCCAGCAGCTCGACTAGCGGGACTGTGAATGAGCAGTTCTTC.

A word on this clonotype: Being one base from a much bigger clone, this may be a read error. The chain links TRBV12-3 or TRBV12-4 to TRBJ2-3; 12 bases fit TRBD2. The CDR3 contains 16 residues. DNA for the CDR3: TGTGCCAGCAGTTTGTTCCGACTAGCGGGAGCTGATACGGAGTATTTT. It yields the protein CASSLFRLAGADTEYF.

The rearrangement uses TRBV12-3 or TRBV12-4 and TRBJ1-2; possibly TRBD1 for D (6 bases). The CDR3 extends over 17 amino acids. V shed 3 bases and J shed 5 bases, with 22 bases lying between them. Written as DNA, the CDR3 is TGTGCCAGCAGTTTGGGGGGGACAACTCCTATATGGTATGGCTACACCTTC. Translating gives CASSLGGTTPIWYGYTF.

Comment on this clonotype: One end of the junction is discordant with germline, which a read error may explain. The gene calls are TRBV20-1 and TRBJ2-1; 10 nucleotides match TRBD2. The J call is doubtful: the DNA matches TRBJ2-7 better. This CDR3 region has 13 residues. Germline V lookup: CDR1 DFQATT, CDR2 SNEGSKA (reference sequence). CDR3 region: CSAILAGANEQYF. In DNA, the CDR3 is TGCAGCGCTATTCTAGCGGGAGCCAATGAGCAGTACTTC.

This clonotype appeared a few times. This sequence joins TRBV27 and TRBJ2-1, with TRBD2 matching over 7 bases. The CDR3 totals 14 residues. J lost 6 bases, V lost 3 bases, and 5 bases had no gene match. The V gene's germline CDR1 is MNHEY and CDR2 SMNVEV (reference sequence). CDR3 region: CASSFGGGFNEQFF. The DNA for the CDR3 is TGTGCCAGCAGTTTTGGGGGAGGGTTCAATGAGCAGTTCTTC.

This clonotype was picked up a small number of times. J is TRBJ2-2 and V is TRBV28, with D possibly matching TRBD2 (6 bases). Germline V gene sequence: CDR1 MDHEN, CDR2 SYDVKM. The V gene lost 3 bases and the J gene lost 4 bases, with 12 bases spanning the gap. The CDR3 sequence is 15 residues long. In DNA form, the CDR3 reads TGTGCCAGCAGTTTTGGAACTAGCATCACCGGGGAGCTGTTTTTT. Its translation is CASSFGTSITGELFF.

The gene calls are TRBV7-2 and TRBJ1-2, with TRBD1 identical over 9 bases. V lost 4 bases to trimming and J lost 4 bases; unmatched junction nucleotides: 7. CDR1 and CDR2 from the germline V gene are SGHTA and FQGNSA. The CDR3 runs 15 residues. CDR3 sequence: CASSSWDRAPYGYTF. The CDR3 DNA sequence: TGTGCCAGCAGCTCGTGGGACAGGGCTCCCTATGGCTACACCTTC.

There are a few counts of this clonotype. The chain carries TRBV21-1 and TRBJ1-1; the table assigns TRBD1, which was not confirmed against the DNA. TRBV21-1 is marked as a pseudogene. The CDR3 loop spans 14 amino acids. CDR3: CASSPPPRGAEAFF. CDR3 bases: TGTGCCAGCAGCCCTCCCCCCAGGGGAGCTGAAGCTTTCTTT.

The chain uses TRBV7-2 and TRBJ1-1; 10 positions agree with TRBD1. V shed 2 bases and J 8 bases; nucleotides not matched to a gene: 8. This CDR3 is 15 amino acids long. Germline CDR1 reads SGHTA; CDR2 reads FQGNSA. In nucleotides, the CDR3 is TGTGCCAGCAGCTTATCCGGGACAGGGGTTTGGGAAGCTTTCTTT. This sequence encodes CASSLSGTGVWEAFF. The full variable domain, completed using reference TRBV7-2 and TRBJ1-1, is GAGVSQSPSNKVTEKGKDVELRCDPISGHTALYWYRQSLGQGLEFLIYFQGNSAPDKSGLPSDRFSAERTGGSVSTLTIQRTQQEDSAVYLCASSLSGTGVWEAFFGQGTRLTVV.

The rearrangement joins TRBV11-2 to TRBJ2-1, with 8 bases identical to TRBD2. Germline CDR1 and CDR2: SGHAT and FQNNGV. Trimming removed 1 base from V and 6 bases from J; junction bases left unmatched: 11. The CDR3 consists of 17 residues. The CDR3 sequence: CASSLGVGLESSNEQFF. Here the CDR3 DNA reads TGTGCCAGCAGCTTAGGCGTGGGACTAGAATCATCCAATGAGCAGTTCTTC.

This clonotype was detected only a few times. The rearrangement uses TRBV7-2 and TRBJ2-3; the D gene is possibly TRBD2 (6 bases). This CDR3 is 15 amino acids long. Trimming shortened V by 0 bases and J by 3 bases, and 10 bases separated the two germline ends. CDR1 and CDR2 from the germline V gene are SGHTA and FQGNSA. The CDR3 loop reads CASSLAPGATDTQYF. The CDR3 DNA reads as TGTGCCAGCAGCTTAGCCCCGGGAGCTACAGATACGCAGTATTTT. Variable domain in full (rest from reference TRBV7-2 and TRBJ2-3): GAGVSQSPSNKVTEKGKDVELRCDPISGHTALYWYRQSLGQGLEFLIYFQGNSAPDKSGLPSDRFSAERTGGSVSTLTIQRTQQEDSAVYLCASSLAPGATDTQYFGPGTRLTVL.

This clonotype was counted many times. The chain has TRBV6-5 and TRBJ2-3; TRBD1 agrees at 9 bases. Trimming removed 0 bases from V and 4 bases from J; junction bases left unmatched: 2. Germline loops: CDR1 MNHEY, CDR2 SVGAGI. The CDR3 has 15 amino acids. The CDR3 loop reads CASSYSTGGADTQYF. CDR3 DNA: TGTGCCAGCAGTTACTCGACAGGGGGGGCAGATACGCAGTATTTT.

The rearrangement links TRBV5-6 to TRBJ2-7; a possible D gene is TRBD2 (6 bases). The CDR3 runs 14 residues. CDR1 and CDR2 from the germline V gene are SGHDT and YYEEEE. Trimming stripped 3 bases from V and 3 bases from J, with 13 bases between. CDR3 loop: CASSWETSLYEQYF. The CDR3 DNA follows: TGTGCCAGCAGCTGGGAGACTAGTCTCTACGAGCAGTACTTC. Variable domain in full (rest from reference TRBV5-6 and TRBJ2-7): DAGVTQSPTHLIKTRGQQVTLRCSPKSGHDTVSWYQQALGQGPQFIFQYYEEEERQRGNFPDRFSGHQFPNYSSELNVNALLLGDSALYLCASSWETSLYEQYFGPGTRLTVT.

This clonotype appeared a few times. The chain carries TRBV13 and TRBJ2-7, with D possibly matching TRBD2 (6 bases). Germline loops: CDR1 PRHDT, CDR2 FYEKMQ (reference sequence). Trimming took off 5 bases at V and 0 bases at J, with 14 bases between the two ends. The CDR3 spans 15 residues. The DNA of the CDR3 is TGTGCCAGCAGCCATGGCGGGGTCTACTCCTACGAGCAGTACTTC. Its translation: CASSHGGVYSYEQYF.

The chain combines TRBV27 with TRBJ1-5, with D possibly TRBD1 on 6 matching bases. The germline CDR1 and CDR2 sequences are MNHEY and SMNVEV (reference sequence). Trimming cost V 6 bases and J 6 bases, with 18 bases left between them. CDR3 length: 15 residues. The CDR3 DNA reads TGTGCCAGCAGCCGGAGCCTAGACAGGCCTCAGCCCCAGCATTTT. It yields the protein CASSRSLDRPQPQHF.